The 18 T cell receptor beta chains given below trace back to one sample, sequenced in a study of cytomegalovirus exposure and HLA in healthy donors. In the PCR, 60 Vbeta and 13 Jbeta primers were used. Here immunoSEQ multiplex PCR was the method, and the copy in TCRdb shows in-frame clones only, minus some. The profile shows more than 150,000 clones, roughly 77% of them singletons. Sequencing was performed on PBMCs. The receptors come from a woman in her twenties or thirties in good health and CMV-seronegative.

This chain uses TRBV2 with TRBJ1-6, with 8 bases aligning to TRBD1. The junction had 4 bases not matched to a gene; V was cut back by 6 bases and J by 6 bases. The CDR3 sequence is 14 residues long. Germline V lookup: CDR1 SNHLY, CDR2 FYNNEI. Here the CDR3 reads CASSLDRANSPLHF. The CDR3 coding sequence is TGTGCCAGCAGCTTGGACAGGGCTAATTCACCCCTCCACTTT.

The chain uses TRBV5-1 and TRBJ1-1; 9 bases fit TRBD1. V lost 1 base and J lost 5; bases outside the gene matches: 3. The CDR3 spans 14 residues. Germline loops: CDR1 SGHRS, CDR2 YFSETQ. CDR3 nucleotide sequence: TGCGCCAGCAGCTTGACGACAGGGGGAACTGAAGCTTTCTTT. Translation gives CASSLTTGGTEAFF.

In nucleotides, the CDR3 is TGTGCCAGCAGCCCTTCCGGGAGGGGATATGGCTACACCTTC. Residues: CASSPSGRGYGYTF. The V call is TRBV7-9, the J call TRBJ1-2; TRBD1 might be the D (5 bases). Trimming left V 5 bases short and J 5 bases short, with 15 bases between. CDR1 and CDR2 from the germline V gene are SEHNR and FQNEAQ (reference sequence). CDR3 length equals 14 residues.

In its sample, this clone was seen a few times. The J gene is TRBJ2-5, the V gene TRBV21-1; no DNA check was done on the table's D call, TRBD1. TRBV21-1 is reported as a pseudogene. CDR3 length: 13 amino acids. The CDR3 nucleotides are TGTGCCAGCAGACAGGTATGGGAAGAGACCCAGTACTTC. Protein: CASRQVWEETQYF.

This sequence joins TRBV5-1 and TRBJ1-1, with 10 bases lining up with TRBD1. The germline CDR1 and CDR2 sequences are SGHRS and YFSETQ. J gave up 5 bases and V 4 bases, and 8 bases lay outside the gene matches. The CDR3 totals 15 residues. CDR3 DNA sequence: TGCGCCAGCAGCCCGTGGGACAGGGGAGAGACTGAAGCTTTCTTT. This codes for CASSPWDRGETEAFF. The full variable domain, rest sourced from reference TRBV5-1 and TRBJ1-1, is KAGVTQTPRYLIKTRGQQVTLSCSPISGHRSVSWYQQTPGQGLQFLFEYFSETQRNKGNFPGRFSGRQFSNSRSEMNVSTLELGDSALYLCASSPWDRGETEAFFGQGTRLTVV.

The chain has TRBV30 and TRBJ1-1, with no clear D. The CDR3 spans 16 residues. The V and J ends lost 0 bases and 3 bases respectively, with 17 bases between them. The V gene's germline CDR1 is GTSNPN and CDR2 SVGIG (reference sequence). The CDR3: CAWSVSPPEYYTEAFF. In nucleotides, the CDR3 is TGTGCCTGGAGTGTGAGTCCGCCCGAATACTACACTGAAGCTTTCTTT.

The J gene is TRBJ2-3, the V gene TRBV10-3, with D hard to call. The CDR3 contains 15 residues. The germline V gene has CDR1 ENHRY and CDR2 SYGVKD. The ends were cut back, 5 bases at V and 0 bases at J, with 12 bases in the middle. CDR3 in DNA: TGTGCCATCAGTCCCACTCGGAGTAGCACAGATACGCAGTATTTT. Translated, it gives CAISPTRSSTDTQYF.

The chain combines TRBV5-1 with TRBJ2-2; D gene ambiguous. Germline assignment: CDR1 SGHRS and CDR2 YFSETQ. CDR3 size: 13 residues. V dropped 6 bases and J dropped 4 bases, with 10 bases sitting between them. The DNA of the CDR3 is TGCGCCAGCACCATGCCGGGCACCGGGGAGCTGTTTTTT. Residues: CASTMPGTGELFF.

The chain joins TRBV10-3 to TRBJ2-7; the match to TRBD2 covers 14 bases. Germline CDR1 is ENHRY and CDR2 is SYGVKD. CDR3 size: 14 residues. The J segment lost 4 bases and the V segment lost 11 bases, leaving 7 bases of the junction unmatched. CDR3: CASRTSGGLYEQYF. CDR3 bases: TGTGCCTCACGGACTAGCGGGGGGCTATACGAGCAGTACTTC.

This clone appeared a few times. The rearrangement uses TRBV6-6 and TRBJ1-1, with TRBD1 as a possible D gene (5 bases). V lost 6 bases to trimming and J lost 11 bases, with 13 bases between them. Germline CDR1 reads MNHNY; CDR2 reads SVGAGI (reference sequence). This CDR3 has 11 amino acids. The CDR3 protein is CASSYGGGAFF. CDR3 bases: TGTGCCAGCAGCTACGGGGGAGGGGCTTTCTTT.

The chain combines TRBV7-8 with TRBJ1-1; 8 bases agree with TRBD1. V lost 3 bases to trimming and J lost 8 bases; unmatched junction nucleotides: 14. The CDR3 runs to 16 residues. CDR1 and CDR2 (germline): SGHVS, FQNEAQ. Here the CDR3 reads CASSLAGGTGPFEAFF. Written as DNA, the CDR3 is TGTGCCAGCAGCTTGGCCGGGGGGACAGGCCCATTCGAAGCTTTCTTT.

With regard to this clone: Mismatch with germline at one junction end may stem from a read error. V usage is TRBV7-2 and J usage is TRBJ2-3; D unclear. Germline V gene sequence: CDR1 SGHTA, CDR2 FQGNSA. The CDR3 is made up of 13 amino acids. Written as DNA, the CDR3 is TGTGCCAGCACCTTAGGCCGCAGGGATACGCAGTATTTT. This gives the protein CASTLGRRDTQYF.

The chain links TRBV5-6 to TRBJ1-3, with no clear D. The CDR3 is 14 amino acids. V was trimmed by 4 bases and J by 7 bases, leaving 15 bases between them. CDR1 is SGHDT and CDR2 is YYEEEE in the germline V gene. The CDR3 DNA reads TGTGCCAGCAGCGCCGGGAGGTTTGGGAACACCATATATTTT. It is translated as CASSAGRFGNTIYF.

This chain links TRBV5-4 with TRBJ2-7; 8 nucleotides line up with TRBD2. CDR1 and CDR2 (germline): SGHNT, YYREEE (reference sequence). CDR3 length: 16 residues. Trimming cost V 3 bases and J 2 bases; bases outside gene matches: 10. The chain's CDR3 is CASSSGGGAVPYEQYF. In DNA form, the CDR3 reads TGTGCCAGCAGCTCGGGAGGGGGGGCGGTCCCCTACGAGCAGTACTTC.

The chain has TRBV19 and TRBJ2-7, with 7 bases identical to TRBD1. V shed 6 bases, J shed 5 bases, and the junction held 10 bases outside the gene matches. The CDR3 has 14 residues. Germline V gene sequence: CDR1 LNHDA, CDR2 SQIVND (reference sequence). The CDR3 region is CASSPTGTVDEQYF. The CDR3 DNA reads TGTGCCAGTAGCCCGACCGGGACAGTTGACGAGCAGTACTTC. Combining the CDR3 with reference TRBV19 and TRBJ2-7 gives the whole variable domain DGGITQSPKYLFRKEGQNVTLSCEQNLNHDAMYWYRQDPGQGLRLIYYSQIVNDFQKGDIAEGYSVSREKKESFPLTVTSAQKNPTAFYLCASSPTGTVDEQYFGPGTRLTVT.

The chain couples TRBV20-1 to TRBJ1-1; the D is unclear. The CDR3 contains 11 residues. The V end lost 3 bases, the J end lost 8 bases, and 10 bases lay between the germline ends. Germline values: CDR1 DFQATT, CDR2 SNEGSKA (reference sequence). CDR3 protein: CSASMGREAFF. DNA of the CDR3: TGCAGTGCTAGTATGGGCAGGGAAGCTTTCTTT.

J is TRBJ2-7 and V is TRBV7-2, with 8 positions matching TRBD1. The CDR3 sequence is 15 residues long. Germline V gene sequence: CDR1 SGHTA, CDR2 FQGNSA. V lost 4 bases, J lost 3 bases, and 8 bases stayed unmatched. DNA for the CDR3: TGTGCCAGCAGCTCCTGGGTAGGACAGGGCTACGAGCAGTACTTC. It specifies CASSSWVGQGYEQYF. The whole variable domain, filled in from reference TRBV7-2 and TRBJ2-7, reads GAGVSQSPSNKVTEKGKDVELRCDPISGHTALYWYRQSLGQGLEFLIYFQGNSAPDKSGLPSDRFSAERTGGSVSTLTIQRTQQEDSAVYLCASSSWVGQGYEQYFGPGTRLTVT.

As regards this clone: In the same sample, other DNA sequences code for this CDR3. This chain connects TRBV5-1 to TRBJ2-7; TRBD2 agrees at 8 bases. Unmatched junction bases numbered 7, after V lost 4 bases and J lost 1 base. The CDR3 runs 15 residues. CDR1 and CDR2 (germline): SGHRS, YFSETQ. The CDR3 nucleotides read TGCGCCAGCAGCCTGGCGGGGGGCCTGTCCTACGAGCAGTACTTC. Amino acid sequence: CASSLAGGLSYEQYF.